This passage covers 15 T cell receptor beta chains from one sample sequenced in a study of shared clonotypes between healthy human individuals. Generated by immunoSEQ multiplex PCR, the TCRdb table keeps only in-frame clones and is missing some. The sample lists around 2,000,000 clones, just under 95% seen once, with 1% to 1.5% in the top ten. Selected positively for CCR7 and CD45RO-negative, naive CD8 cells excluded terminally differentiated effector memory CD45RA+ cells. Sequencing used naive CD8+ T cells sorted from blood. All receptors come from a man aged 18 to 30 in good health.

J is TRBJ2-2 and V is TRBV19; TRBD1 aligns across 7 bases. The CDR3 has 15 amino acids. From germline, CDR1 is LNHDA and CDR2 SQIVND (reference sequence). The V gene end was trimmed by 4 bases and the J gene end by 2 bases; junction bases not matched to a gene: 4. The CDR3 DNA reads as TGTGCCAGTAGTACTAGGGACAGAAACACCGGGGAGCTGTTTTTT. Protein: CASSTRDRNTGELFF.

A note on this clone: Other nucleotide sequences in the sample specify the same CDR3. V gene TRBV28 combines with J gene TRBJ1-5; no firm D call. Trimming stripped 0 bases from V and 1 base from J, with 4 bases between. CDR3 length: 14 residues. CDR1 and CDR2 (germline): MDHEN, SYDVKM. The CDR3 region is CASSLWGSNQPQHF. CDR3 nucleotides: TGTGCCAGCAGTTTATGGGGAAGCAATCAGCCCCAGCATTTT.

The rearrangement links TRBV5-4 to TRBJ2-1; 10 positions agree with TRBD2. The CDR3 has 14 amino acids. Germline CDR1 is SGHNT and CDR2 is YYREEE (reference sequence). The V segment lost 3 bases and the J segment 8 bases; nucleotides outside the gene matches: 5. CDR3 DNA sequence: TGTGCCAGCAGCTCTAGCGGGAGCATGTATGAGCAGTTCTTC. This sequence encodes CASSSSGSMYEQFF.

As for this clone: One junction end does not reproduce the germline sequence, and a read error may be involved. The chain links TRBV11-1 to TRBJ2-3; TRBD2 aligns across 9 bases. CDR1 and CDR2 from the germline V gene are SGHAT and FQDESV (reference sequence). The CDR3 is made up of 14 amino acids. The CDR3 reads CASSIAGGTDTQYF. The CDR3 coding sequence is TGTGCCAGCAGCATAGCGGGGGGCACAGATACGCAGTATTTT.

The rearrangement joins TRBV6-1 to TRBJ2-7; 9 positions agree with TRBD1. CDR3 length: 13 amino acids. Germline V lookup: CDR1 MNHNS, CDR2 SASEGT. After removal of 8 bases from V and 3 bases from J, the junction contained 5 bases not matched to a gene. The CDR3 nucleotides are TGTGCCAGCGGAGAGGGACAGGGCTACGAGCAGTACTTC. Translated, it gives CASGEGQGYEQYF.

This chain joins TRBV19 and TRBJ1-1, with a weak D call TRBD1 (5 bases). This CDR3 has 14 residues. The V gene's germline CDR1 is LNHDA and CDR2 SQIVND (reference sequence). Trimming left V 6 bases short and J 4 bases short, with 15 bases between. CDR3 residues: CASSAREVSTEAFF. The DNA for the CDR3 is TGTGCCAGTAGCGCCAGGGAGGTCAGCACTGAAGCTTTCTTT.

This chain connects TRBV10-2 to TRBJ2-7, with TRBD2 identical over 7 bases. CDR3 length: 16 amino acids. V trimming: 0 bases; J trimming: 2 bases; junction bases outside the gene matches: 7. Germline V gives CDR1 WSHSY, CDR2 SAAADI. In DNA form, the CDR3 reads TGCGCCAGCAGTGAGTCGGGGGGAGCGGGGCCCTACGAGCAGTACTTC. Translating it yields CASSESGGAGPYEQYF.

The chain is built from TRBV27 and TRBJ2-7; 7 bases map to TRBD1. The CDR3 covers 15 residues. Germline V lookup: CDR1 MNHEY, CDR2 SMNVEV (reference sequence). J gave up 0 bases and V 4 bases, and 6 bases lay outside the gene matches. The CDR3 reads CASSSGQHISYEQYF. The CDR3, as DNA: TGTGCCAGCAGTTCGGGACAGCATATCTCCTACGAGCAGTACTTC.

The chain has TRBV7-9 and TRBJ2-1; D is ambiguous. V was shortened by 3 bases and J by 8 bases, with 5 bases between the two germline ends. Germline CDR1 is SEHNR and CDR2 is FQNEAQ (reference sequence). The CDR3 extends over 11 amino acids. DNA of the CDR3: TGTGCCAGCAGCTTTATCGATGAGCAGTTCTTC. Its translation is CASSFIDEQFF.

The chain recombines TRBV2 with TRBJ2-7; D is unresolved. In germline, CDR1 is SNHLY, CDR2 FYNNEI. There are 15 residues in the CDR3. V was clipped by 7 bases and J by 1 base, with 17 bases between them. The CDR3 loop is CASTPITTGSYEQYF. The CDR3 DNA reads as TGTGCCAGCACGCCAATAACAACCGGGTCCTACGAGCAGTACTTC.

J is TRBJ2-7 and V is TRBV7-8, with a tentative D call TRBD2 (6 bases). CDR3 length equals 16 residues. V lost 1 base and J lost 0, with 13 bases in between. Germline V CDR1 and CDR2: SGHVS, FQNEAQ. This CDR3 reads CASSLGLYGGSYEQYF. The CDR3 nucleotides are TGTGCCAGCAGCTTAGGGCTATACGGGGGCTCCTACGAGCAGTACTTC.

The rearrangement uses TRBV28 and TRBJ2-7; the D is unclear. This CDR3 is 15 amino acids long. V dropped 3 bases and J dropped 0 bases, with 12 bases sitting between them. Per germline, CDR1 MDHEN and CDR2 SYDVKM. DNA for the CDR3: TGTGCCAGCAGTTTCCCCGATCCCAGCTCCTACGAGCAGTACTTC. It translates to CASSFPDPSSYEQYF.

The gene calls are TRBV4-1 and TRBJ2-5; tentatively, D is TRBD1 (5 bases). Germline lookup yields CDR1 MGHRA and CDR2 YSYEKL. Trimming stripped 0 bases from V and 2 bases from J, with 22 bases between. The CDR3 loop spans 19 amino acids. In DNA, the CDR3 is TGCGCCAGCAGCCAAGAAGGGGATGGGCCCTCGGTGGAACAAGAGACCCAGTACTTC. Translation: CASSQEGDGPSVEQETQYF.

This chain links TRBV13 with TRBJ2-7, with 10 bases aligning to TRBD2. CDR1 is PRHDT and CDR2 is FYEKMQ in the germline V gene (reference sequence). This CDR3 region has 14 residues. V shed 4 bases and J 6 bases; nucleotides not matched to a gene: 6. CDR3 residues: CASSSGTSEGEQYF. The DNA for the CDR3 is TGTGCCAGCAGCTCGGGGACTAGCGAGGGCGAGCAGTACTTC.

The chain couples TRBV15 to TRBJ1-5; D ambiguous. Germline values: CDR1 LNHNV, CDR2 YYDKDF (reference sequence). Trimming removed 4 bases at V and 9 bases at J, with 31 bases between. The CDR3 runs to 19 residues. The CDR3 DNA reads as TGTGCCACCAGCACCCGGACGGATCTTACCTTGATCAGGTTCGGGCCCCAGCATTTT. Its protein product is CATSTRTDLTLIRFGPQHF.